Sequencing of this TCR beta chain was carried out in a study of T cell responses to AZD1222 COVID-19 vaccine. Germline lookup yields CDR1 LGHDT and CDR2 YNNKEL (reference sequence). With V trimmed by 1 base and J by 7 bases, 15 bases remained unmatched. There are 18 residues in the CDR3. TCRdb keeps only in-frame clones here, not all; method: immunoSEQ multiplex PCR. The table has 85,000 to 130,000 clones, roughly 91% seen once; the top ten hold roughly 8%. J is TRBJ1-4 and V is TRBV3-1 (or the pseudogene TRBV3-2), with TRBD1 identical over 7 bases. This material consisted of peripheral blood, taken 28 days after the second AZD1222 dose. The sequence was obtained from an adult who received the AZD1222 COVID-19 vaccine. CDR3 DNA sequence: TGTGCCAGCAGCCAAGGACTCTCAGGGGGGAACGTGGGTGAAAAACTGTTTTTT. It encodes CASSQGLSGGNVGEKLFF.